The rows below give T cell receptor beta chains drawn from one sample of a study of blood T cells in healthy people across ages. One entry per CDR3 protein, called by TCRdb with MiXCR from the 5' RACE reads. The sample holds about 1.5 million distinct CDR3 sequences, around two fifths seen once. The specimen sequenced was blood. The origin of the receptors is a woman in her late teens or twenties in good health. Each CDR3 is given with its conserved first and last residue. A D gene is named only where the DNA matches it firmly. Some rows mark clone size as missing; the rest say once, few, many or name a class of expanded clone.

clone_size j_call d_call v_call cdr3_nt cdr3_aa
NA TRBJ2-7 NA TRBV12-2 TGTGCAAGTCGCTTGCCTCCACCGGGCAACTCCTACGAGCAGTACTTC CASRLPPPGNSYEQYF
NA TRBJ2-3 TRBD2 TRBV6-6 TGTGCCAGCAGCACGGGAGGGAGGAACACAGATACGCAGTATTTT CASSTGGRNTDTQYF
few TRBJ2-3 TRBD2 TRBV25-1 TGTGCCAGCAGCTACCCCGGGGGGGCGGGCAGGCCCGGAGATACGCAGTATTTT CASSYPGGAGRPGDTQYF
NA TRBJ2-7 NA TRBV11-2 TGTGCCAGCAGCTTAGTTCAGGGGCAGAACTACGAGCAGTACTTC CASSLVQGQNYEQYF
NA TRBJ2-1 TRBD2 TRBV4-2 TGTGCCAGCAGCCAAACAGTGACTAGCGGGAGGGCCAATGAGCAGTTCTTC CASSQTVTSGRANEQFF
many TRBJ1-6 TRBD1 TRBV7-9 TGTGCCAGCAGCTTAGTAGGACAGGGTAATTCACCCCTCCACTTT CASSLVGQGNSPLHF
NA TRBJ2-1 TRBD2 TRBV11-2 TGTGCCAGCAGTTATGGACTAGCGGGAGGCTCCTACAATGAGCAGTTCTTC CASSYGLAGGSYNEQFF
once TRBJ1-1 TRBD1 TRBV20-1 TGCAGTGCTACGGACAGGGAGGTCACTGAAGCTTTCTTT CSATDREVTEAFF
few TRBJ2-2 NA TRBV9 TGTGCCAGCACCCACACCGGGGAGCTGTTTTTT CASTHTGELFF
NA TRBJ2-5 NA TRBV7-2 TGTGCCAGCAGCTTACCTGCCCAGGGGGGATCGGAGACCCAGTACTTC CASSLPAQGGSETQYF
NA TRBJ2-3 NA TRBV12-3/TRBV12-4 TGTGCCAGCAGTGTTCGGACATTCAGGGATACGCAGTATTTT CASSVRTFRDTQYF
NA TRBJ2-3 NA TRBV21-1 TGTGCCAGCAGCAAAAATCCCTCGCAGTCCCCCCGTGATACGCAGTATTTT CASSKNPSQSPRDTQYF
NA TRBJ1-1 NA TRBV5-1 TGCGCCAGCAGCTTCCTCCGGGGGGAGAACACTGAAGCTTTCTTT CASSFLRGENTEAFF
NA TRBJ2-3 NA TRBV5-1 TGCGCCAGCAGCTGGGGGGACCCTTCCACAGATACGCAGTATTTT CASSWGDPSTDTQYF
NA TRBJ2-3 NA TRBV20-1 TGCAGTGCTCTACAGCGTGATACGCAGTATTTT CSALQRDTQYF
NA TRBJ1-2 TRBD1 TRBV7-9 TGTGCCAGCAGCGTTACCGGGACAGGGGGCGACGGCTACACCTTC CASSVTGTGGDGYTF
few TRBJ2-7 TRBD2 TRBV28 TGTGCCAGCAGCCTATTGAGACTAGCGGAGCCCTACGAGCAGTACTTC CASSLLRLAEPYEQYF
NA TRBJ1-1 TRBD1 TRBV11-1 TGTGCCAGCAGCCCCCCCCGGGGCAGGGGGACGCCTGACGCTTTCTTT CASSPPRGRGTPDAFF
once TRBJ2-4 NA TRBV7-2 TGTGCCAGCAGCTTGGGGTCCTGGGAGCAGTACTTC CASSLGSWEQYF
NA TRBJ1-2 TRBD1 TRBV4-1 TGCGCCAGCAGCCCCCCCGGGACAGCGGTCTATGGCTACACCTTC CASSPPGTAVYGYTF
NA TRBJ2-2 NA TRBV7-9 TGTGCCAGCAGCGAAGGGGTGGACACCGGGGAGCTGTTTTTT CASSEGVDTGELFF
NA TRBJ2-7 TRBD2 TRBV7-6 TGTGCCAGCAGCTGGGGACTAGCTGTGAGCTCCTACAATGAGCAGTACTTC CASSWGLAVSSYNEQYF